This T cell receptor (beta chain) was identified during a study of blood T cells in healthy people across ages (dated by TCRdb to the mid-2010s). About the study as a whole: In model experiments, template switching captured about one uniquely barcoded TCR beta cDNA molecule for every two T cells. Age-related changes in TCR beta repertoire diversity were measured in the study by deep sequencing normalized with unique cDNA molecular identifiers. The donors were split into four age groups: young (average roughly 15 years), middle-aged (roughly 39), aged (approximately 59) and long-lived (under 90). To avoid experimental bias, donors of different ages were distributed randomly across sequencing lanes. Two additional independent replicas of 1 million unique cDNA reads from the same blood draw were analyzed for two donors (one aged 18 to 30 and one aged 80 or older).

The donors were some 39 Caucasian individuals from Russia, aged about 6 to 100 years, who were systemically healthy. Each donor gave around 9 milliliters of peripheral blood, collected into EDTA-treated Vacutainer tubes. Ficoll-Paque density-gradient centrifugation was used to isolate PBMCs, with at least 6.5 million per sample. Total RNA, at least 6 micrograms per sample, was extracted from PBMCs with Trizol reagent. The percentages of naive CD45RAhigh/CD27high T cells were determined by flow cytometry on a PBMC aliquot from every donor. General study outcomes and caveats: The CMV infection status of donors was not known, potentially confounding age-related changes in expanded clonotypes. The percentage of naive T cells measured by flow cytometry correlated strongly with observed TCR beta diversity. Conclusive comparison of naive and antigen-experienced compartments was prevented by the profiling of bulk unsorted PBMCs. As age increased, observed TCR beta diversity per million T cells dropped in a roughly linear way, and a significant reduction was already evident by age 40. Estimates of total diversity based on one million sequenced T cells were regarded as lower bounds and as underestimates. Compared with the aged group, more naive CD4+ T cells, fewer expanded clones and increased TCR diversity were shown by the long-lived group, suggesting age selection.

The library was produced with 5' RACE. Data came from an Illumina HiSeq 2500. A second PCR of about 6 to 12 cycles was performed with a sample-barcoded 5' primer and a J-beta primer mix. A unique molecular identifier was introduced onto each TCR beta cDNA molecule by a template-switch 5' adaptor carrying 12 random nucleotides. At least 2.5 million CDR3-containing paired-end reads were obtained from each sample. First-strand cDNA was synthesized from all RNA with the Mint cDNA synthesis kit, primed by a TRBC-specific oligonucleotide. All cDNA was treated with uracil-DNA glycosylase and then went through a first 18-cycle PCR with the universal primers M1SS and BC2_uni_R. The published analysis was carried out like this. For normalization, 1 million high-quality reads were randomly selected from each sample, with every read carrying a distinct molecular identifier. Reads sharing molecular identifiers were discarded rather than binned into consensus sequences. MiTCR, set to a Q25 quality threshold and the strictest error-elimination algorithm, was used for CDR3 identification, clonotype clustering and error correction. A nonparametric unseen species model with Euler transformation was used to estimate a lower bound on total TCR beta diversity. TCRdb itself trimmed the public reads at Q25 with fastp, ran MiXCR and retained productive beta chains. Rows merge per CDR3 protein into single entries with the most common DNA and genes. The V and J calls and clone size are TCRdb's, not the authors'. Within this sample are 750,000 to 950,000 distinct CDR3 sequences, with around half of them counted one time only. Roughly 40% of the sample comes from the top ten.

This clonotype was observed a few times. Its antigen remains unidentified. It has no much larger one-base neighbor in the sample; base qualities were not kept. The cysteine opens and the phenylalanine closes a CDR3 of 18 amino acids. The entry retains the CDR3 DNA only, 54 bases that are in frame from base 1. The junction shows trimming of 0 bases on V and 3 bases on J, plus 20 bases between the germline ends. In the germline V gene, CDR1 corresponds to SGHAT and CDR2 to FQNNGV. The source is an elderly man in good health. Sequences were obtained from blood. The chain joins TRBV11-2 to TRBJ1-2; TRBD1 is perhaps the D gene, given 5 matching bases. The CDR3 region reads CASSLDAGAGRSDYGYTF. The bases are TGTGCCAGCAGCTTAGATGCTGGGGCAGGGCGGTCAGACTATGGCTACACCTTC.